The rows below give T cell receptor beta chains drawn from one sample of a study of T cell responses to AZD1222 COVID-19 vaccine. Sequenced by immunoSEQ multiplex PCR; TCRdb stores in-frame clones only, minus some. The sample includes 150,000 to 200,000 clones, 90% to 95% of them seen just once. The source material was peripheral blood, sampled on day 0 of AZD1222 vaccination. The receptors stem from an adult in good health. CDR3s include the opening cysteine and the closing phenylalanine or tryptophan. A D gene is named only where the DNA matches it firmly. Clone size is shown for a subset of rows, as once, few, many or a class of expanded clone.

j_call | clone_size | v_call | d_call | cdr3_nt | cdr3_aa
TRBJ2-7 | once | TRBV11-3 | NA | TGTGCCAGCAGCTTAGCTGTTCGGCCAACCCACTACGAGCAGTACTTC | CASSLAVRPTHYEQYF
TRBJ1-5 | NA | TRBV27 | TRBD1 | TGTGCCAGCAGAGGGACAGGGGGCGGGAATCAGCCCCAGCATTTT | CASRGTGGGNQPQHF
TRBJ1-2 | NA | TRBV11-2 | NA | TGTGCCAGCAGCTTAGATAACTATGGCTACACCTTC | CASSLDNYGYTF
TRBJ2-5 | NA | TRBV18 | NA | TGTGCCAGCTCACTCGAGAAAGAGACCCAGTACTTC | CASSLEKETQYF
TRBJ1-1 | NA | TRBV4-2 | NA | TGTGCCAGCAGCCACGCTCTAGGGGCAGGGAACACTGAAGCTTTCTTT | CASSHALGAGNTEAFF
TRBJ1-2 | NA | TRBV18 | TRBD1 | TGTGCCAGCTCACCAATTTTGGGACAGGGGGACTACACCTTC | CASSPILGQGDYTF
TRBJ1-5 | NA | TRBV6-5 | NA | TGTGCCAGCAGGGCTTATAGCAATCAGCCCCAGCATTTT | CASRAYSNQPQHF
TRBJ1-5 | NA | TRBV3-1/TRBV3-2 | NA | TGTGCCAGCAGCCAAGATCTGGGGGCGGGTCAGCCCCAGCATTTT | CASSQDLGAGQPQHF
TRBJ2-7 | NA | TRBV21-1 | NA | TGTGCCAGCAGCAAAGAAGTTCTTCGGCAGGATCTGCACGAGCAGTACTTC | CASSKEVLRQDLHEQYF
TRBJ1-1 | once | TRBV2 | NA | TGTGCCGGCGGGGGTAGAAAGGCTGAAGCTTTCTTT | CAGGGRKAEAFF
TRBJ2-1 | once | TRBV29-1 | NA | TGCAGCGTGCGGGGCCTCCTCTACAATGAGCAGTTCTTC | CSVRGLLYNEQFF
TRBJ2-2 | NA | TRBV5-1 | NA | TGCGCCAGCCTCGGTTCCCAACCAGGACCCTCAAGATGCGGGACCACCGGGGAGCTGTTTTTT | CASLGSQPGPSRCGTTGELFF
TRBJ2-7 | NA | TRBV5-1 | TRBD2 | TGCGCCAGCAGCTTGAGCGGCGGGAGGGCCGTCGTCCACGAGCAGTACTTC | CASSLSGGRAVVHEQYF
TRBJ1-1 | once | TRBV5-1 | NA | TGCGCCAGCAGCTTGGGGAAACTAGCGTCTGAAGCTTTCTTT | CASSLGKLASEAFF
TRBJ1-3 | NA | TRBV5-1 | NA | TGCGCCAGCAGCTCATTCGGGACGGATGGAAACACCATATATTTT | CASSSFGTDGNTIYF
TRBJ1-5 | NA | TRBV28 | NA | TGTGCCGCAACCAACACTCGGGTGGTGCAGCCCCAGCATTTT | CAATNTRVVQPQHF
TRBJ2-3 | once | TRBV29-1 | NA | TGCAGCGTACGGTCCAGGGGAGATACGCAGTATTTT | CSVRSRGDTQYF
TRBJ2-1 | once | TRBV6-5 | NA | TGTGCCAGCAGTCTCCAGGGCAATGAGCAGTTCTTC | CASSLQGNEQFF
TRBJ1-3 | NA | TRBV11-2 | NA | TGTGCCAGCAGCTTACTGGGACTCTCTGGAAACACCATATATTTT | CASSLLGLSGNTIYF
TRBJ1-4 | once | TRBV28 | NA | TGTGCCAGCAACGAGGGACGGGCCCAGGTTAAGGAAAAACTGTTTTTT | CASNEGRAQVKEKLFF
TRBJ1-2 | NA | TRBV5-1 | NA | TGCGCCAGCAGCGACGACTACTATGGCTACACCTTC | CASSDDYYGYTF
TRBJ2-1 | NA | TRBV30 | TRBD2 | TGTGCCTGGAGTGTACAACTAGCGGGTGAGCAGTTCTTC | CAWSVQLAGEQFF
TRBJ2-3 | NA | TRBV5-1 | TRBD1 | TGCGCCAGCAGAGGGGGCTCTCCGGGGGATACGCAGTATTTT | CASRGGSPGDTQYF
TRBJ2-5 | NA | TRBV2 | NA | TGTGCCAGCAGTGAAAGGGACATACAAGAGACCCAGTACTTC | CASSERDIQETQYF
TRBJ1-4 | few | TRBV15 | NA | TGTGCCACCGGTAAACCGCCCCTTAATGAAAAACTGTTTTTT | CATGKPPLNEKLFF
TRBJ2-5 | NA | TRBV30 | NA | TGTGCCTGGAGTCCGGGGCCGCCCTTAGAGACCCAGTACTTC | CAWSPGPPLETQYF
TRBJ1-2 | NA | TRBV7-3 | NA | TGTGCCAGCAGCTTAGGGCAGGGAAACTATGGCTACACCTTC | CASSLGQGNYGYTF
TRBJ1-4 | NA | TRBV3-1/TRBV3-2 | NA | TGTGCCAGCAGCCGAGGGACTGAAAAACTGTTTTTT | CASSRGTEKLFF
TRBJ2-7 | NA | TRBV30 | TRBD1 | TGTGCCTGGAGTGTAACAGGGGGCCACGAGCAGTACTTC | CAWSVTGGHEQYF
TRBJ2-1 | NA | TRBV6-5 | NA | TGTGCCAGCAGACTAGGTCACAATGAGCAGTTCTTC | CASRLGHNEQFF
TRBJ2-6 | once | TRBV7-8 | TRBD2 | TGTGCCAGCAACCGGGGAGGGACCCCTTACTCTGGGGCCAACGTCCTGACTTTC | CASNRGGTPYSGANVLTF
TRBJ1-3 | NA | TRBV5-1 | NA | TGCGCCAGCAGCTTAACAGGGCAACTAAGCTCTGGAAACACCATATATTTT | CASSLTGQLSSGNTIYF
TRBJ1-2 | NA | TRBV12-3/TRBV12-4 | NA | TGTGCCAGCAGTCAGACAGGATCGGGAGGCTACACCTTC | CASSQTGSGGYTF
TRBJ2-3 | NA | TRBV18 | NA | TGTGCCACCCAGGGAACCTTCAACACAGATACGCAGTATTTT | CATQGTFNTDTQYF
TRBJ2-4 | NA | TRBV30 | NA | TGTGCCTGGAGTTGGGACCTTGTAATGGACATTCAGTACTTC | CAWSWDLVMDIQYF
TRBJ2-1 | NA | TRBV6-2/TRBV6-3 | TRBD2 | TGTGCCAGCAGTTGGTACGTAGCGGGCCTTTACAATGAGCAGTTCTTC | CASSWYVAGLYNEQFF
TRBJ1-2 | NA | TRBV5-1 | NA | TGCGCCAGCAGCTTGCCGGGACGGATTAACTATGGCTACACCTTC | CASSLPGRINYGYTF
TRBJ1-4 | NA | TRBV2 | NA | TGTGCCAGCCTCGCACGGGCAGGGAATGAAAAACTGTTTTTT | CASLARAGNEKLFF
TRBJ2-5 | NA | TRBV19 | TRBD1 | TGTGCCAGTAGTAAGACTCCGGGACAGCCACGGGGTACCTACCAAGAGACCCAGTACTTC | CASSKTPGQPRGTYQETQYF
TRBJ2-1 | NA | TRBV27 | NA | TGTGCCAGCAGTTTCGGGGGATTCTACAATGAGCAGTTCTTC | CASSFGGFYNEQFF
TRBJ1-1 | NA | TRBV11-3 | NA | TGTGCCAGCAGCTTAGAAGCGAGGACTGAAGCTTTCTTT | CASSLEARTEAFF
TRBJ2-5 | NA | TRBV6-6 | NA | TGTGCCAGCAGCAATGGTGAACAGACCCAGTACTTC | CASSNGEQTQYF
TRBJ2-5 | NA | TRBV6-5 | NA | TGTGCCAGCCTAAACTTTGGGGAGACCCAGTACTTC | CASLNFGETQYF
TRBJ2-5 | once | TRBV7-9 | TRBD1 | TGTGCCAGCAGCTTAGGAGGGGGCTTTCAGTACTTC | CASSLGGGFQYF
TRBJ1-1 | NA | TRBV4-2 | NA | TGTGCCAGCAGCCAAGAAGGGCAGGCCCCTCGGACTGAAGCTTTCTTT | CASSQEGQAPRTEAFF
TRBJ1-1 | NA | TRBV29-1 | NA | TGCAGCGTTTTTGCTTGGGGGGAGAAGAACACTGAAGCTTTCTTT | CSVFAWGEKNTEAFF
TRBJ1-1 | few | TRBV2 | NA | TGTGCCAGCAGTGAGGGACATCCGGTTGGATCTGAAGCTTTCTTT | CASSEGHPVGSEAFF
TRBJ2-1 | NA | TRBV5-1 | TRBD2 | TGCGCCAGCAGCTTGGGGGGGACTAGCCGGGGCAATGAGCAGTTCTTC | CASSLGGTSRGNEQFF
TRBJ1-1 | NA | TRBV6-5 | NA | TGTGCCAGCAGTCCCGGGACCAGGAGGACTGAAGCTTTCTTT | CASSPGTRRTEAFF
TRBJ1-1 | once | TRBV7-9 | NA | TGTGCCAGCAGCTTAATGACGGCAGGCACTGAAGCTTTCTTT | CASSLMTAGTEAFF
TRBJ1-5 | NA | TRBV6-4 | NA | TGTGCCAGCAGTGTTGAGAATAGTCAGCCCCAGCATTTT | CASSVENSQPQHF
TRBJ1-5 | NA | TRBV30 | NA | TGTGCCTGGAGTACCGGGAGTAGCAATCAGCCCCAGCATTTT | CAWSTGSSNQPQHF
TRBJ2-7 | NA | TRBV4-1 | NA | TGCGCCAGCAGCCAAGAAGGAGGAAGACCCTACGAGCAGTACTTC | CASSQEGGRPYEQYF